These 6 T cell receptor beta chains share one sample of origin, sequenced in a study of immune cell composition in non-small cell lung cancer. Repertoires were generated with immunoSEQ multiplex PCR, while TCRdb's copy carries only in-frame clones and drops some. The sample holds 5,500 to 6,000 clones; around 80% are singletons and the top ten take 6% to 8%. The sequencing sample was made of lung tumor tissue. The receptors were sampled from a human donor with non-small cell lung cancer.

The rearrangement joins TRBV10-3 to TRBJ2-3; 10 bases are shared with TRBD2. The V and J ends lost 5 bases and 1 base, in that order; junction bases with no gene match: 3. This CDR3 spans 15 amino acids. Germline V gives CDR1 ENHRY, CDR2 SYGVKD. The CDR3 protein is CAISNLAGGTDTQYF. The CDR3 DNA sequence: TGTGCCATCAGTAACCTAGCGGGGGGCACAGATACGCAGTATTTT.

CDR3 in DNA: TGTGCCAGCAGTTTCCAGGCCGGGGGTTATACTGAAGCTTTCTTT. Its translation is CASSFQAGGYTEAFF. This rearrangement joins TRBV27 to TRBJ1-1; possibly TRBD1 for D (5 bases). V was pared by 3 bases and J by 5 bases, with 16 bases between. The germline V gene encodes CDR1 MNHEY and CDR2 SMNVEV (reference sequence). CDR3 length: 15 residues.

This clone was seen once. V and J are TRBV20-1 and TRBJ2-7; the D is unclear. The CDR3 runs 10 residues. Per the germline V gene, CDR1 is DFQATT and CDR2 is SNEGSKA (reference sequence). V was pared by 3 bases and J by 9 bases, with 9 bases between. The CDR3 DNA reads TGCAGTGCTAGTGGCCGTGGGCAGTACTTC. Translation gives CSASGRGQYF.

The genes are TRBV19 and TRBJ1-2; the D is unclear. Per germline, CDR1 LNHDA and CDR2 SQIVND (reference sequence). Deletions cut 6 bases from V and 6 bases from J, with 23 bases between. The CDR3 has 16 residues. CDR3 amino acids: CASSNPSNFLRNGYTF. CDR3 bases: TGTGCCAGTAGCAACCCGTCTAATTTCTTAAGAAATGGCTACACCTTC.

This clone was observed a handful of times. The gene calls are TRBV5-4 and TRBJ2-3, with D hard to call. CDR1 and CDR2 (germline): SGHNT, YYREEE (reference sequence). The V gene lost 0 bases and the J gene lost 2 bases, with 16 bases spanning the gap. The CDR3 extends over 17 amino acids. CDR3 amino acids: CASSLDLSGGYTDTQYF. CDR3 nucleotides: TGTGCCAGCAGCTTGGACCTCTCCGGCGGATACACAGATACGCAGTATTTT.

To note about this clone: Other DNA sequences in this sample translate to the same CDR3. CDR3: CAISEGLADLGYEQYF. Here the CDR3 DNA reads TGTGCCATCAGTGAGGGACTAGCGGACCTAGGGTACGAGCAGTACTTC. This chain links TRBV10-3 with TRBJ2-7, with 10 nucleotides matching TRBD2. Losses at the gene ends were 2 bases for V and 4 bases for J; bases not matched to a gene: 8. Germline V CDR1 and CDR2: ENHRY, SYGVKD. The CDR3 spans 16 residues.